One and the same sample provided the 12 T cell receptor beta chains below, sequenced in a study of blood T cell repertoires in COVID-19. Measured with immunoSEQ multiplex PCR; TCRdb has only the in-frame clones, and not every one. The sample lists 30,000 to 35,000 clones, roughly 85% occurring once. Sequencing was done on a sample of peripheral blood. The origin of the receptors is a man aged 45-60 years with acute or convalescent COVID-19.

CDR3 residues: CASSPHRGAYEQYF. In DNA, the CDR3 is TGTGCCAGCAGTCCACACAGGGGGGCCTACGAGCAGTACTTC. The chain links TRBV25-1 to TRBJ2-7, with 8 bases fitting TRBD1. V dropped 5 bases and J dropped 2; count of bases not matched to a gene: 5. This CDR3 contains 14 residues. Germline CDR1 reads MGHDK; CDR2 reads SYGVNS.

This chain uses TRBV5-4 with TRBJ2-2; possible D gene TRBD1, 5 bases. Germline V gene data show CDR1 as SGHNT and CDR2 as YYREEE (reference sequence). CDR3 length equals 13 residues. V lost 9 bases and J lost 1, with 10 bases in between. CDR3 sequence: CAIPDKNTGELFF. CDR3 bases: TGTGCCATCCCGGACAAGAACACCGGGGAGCTGTTTTTT.

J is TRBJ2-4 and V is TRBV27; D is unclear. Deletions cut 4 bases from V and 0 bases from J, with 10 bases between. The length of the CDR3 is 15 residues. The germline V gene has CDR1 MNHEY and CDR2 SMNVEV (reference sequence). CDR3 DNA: TGTGCCAGCAGTTCCCCCAGACTAGCCAAAAACATTCAGTACTTC. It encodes CASSSPRLAKNIQYF.

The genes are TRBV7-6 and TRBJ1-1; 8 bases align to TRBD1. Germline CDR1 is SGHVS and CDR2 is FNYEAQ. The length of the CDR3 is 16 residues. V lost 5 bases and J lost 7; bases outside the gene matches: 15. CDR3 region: CASSPNVGQANIEAFF. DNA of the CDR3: TGTGCCAGCAGCCCTAACGTGGGACAGGCTAATATTGAAGCTTTCTTT.

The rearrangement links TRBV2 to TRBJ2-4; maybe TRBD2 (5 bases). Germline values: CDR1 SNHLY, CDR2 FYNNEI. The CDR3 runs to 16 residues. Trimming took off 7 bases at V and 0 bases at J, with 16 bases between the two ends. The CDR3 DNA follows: TGTGCCAGCAAGCCGAGTCCGGGGTTAGCCAAAAACATTCAGTACTTC. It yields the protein CASKPSPGLAKNIQYF.

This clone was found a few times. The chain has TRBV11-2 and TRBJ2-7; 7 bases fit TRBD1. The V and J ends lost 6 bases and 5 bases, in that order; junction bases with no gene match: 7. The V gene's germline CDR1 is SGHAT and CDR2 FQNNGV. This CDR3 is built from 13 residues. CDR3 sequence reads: CASSHRGRDEQYF. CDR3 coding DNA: TGTGCCAGCAGTCACAGGGGTAGGGACGAGCAGTACTTC.

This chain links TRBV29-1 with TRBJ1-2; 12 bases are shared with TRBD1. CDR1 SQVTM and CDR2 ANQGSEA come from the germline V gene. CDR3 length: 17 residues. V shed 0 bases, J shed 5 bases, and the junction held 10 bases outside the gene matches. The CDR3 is CSVEERGGTGGVYGYTF. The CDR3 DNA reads TGCAGCGTTGAAGAAAGAGGAGGGACAGGGGGCGTGTATGGCTACACCTTC.

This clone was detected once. The CDR3 spells CASSLTGREETQYF. Written as DNA, the CDR3 is TGTGCCAGCAGCCTTACTGGGCGGGAAGAGACCCAGTACTTC. V and J are TRBV3-1 (or the pseudogene TRBV3-2) and TRBJ2-5, with D perhaps TRBD2 (5 bases). The germline gives CDR1 LGHDT, CDR2 YNNKEL (reference sequence). The germline V and J ends were trimmed by 4 bases and 3 bases, with 12 bases remaining between them. The length of the CDR3 is 14 residues.

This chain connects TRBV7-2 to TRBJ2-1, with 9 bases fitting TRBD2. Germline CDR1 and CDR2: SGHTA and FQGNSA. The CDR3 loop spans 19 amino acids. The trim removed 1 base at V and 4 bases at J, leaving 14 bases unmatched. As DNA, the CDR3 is TGTGCCAGCAGCTTAGGGGACTTGCGGGGGGGAATACTGTACAATGAGCAGTTCTTC. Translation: CASSLGDLRGGILYNEQFF.

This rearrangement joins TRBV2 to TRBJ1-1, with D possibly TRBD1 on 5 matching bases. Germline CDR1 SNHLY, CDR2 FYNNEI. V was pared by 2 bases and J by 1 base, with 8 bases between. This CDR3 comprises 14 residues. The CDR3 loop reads CASSEMGRNTEAFF. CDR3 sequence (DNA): TGTGCCAGCAGTGAAATGGGGCGGAACACTGAAGCTTTCTTT.

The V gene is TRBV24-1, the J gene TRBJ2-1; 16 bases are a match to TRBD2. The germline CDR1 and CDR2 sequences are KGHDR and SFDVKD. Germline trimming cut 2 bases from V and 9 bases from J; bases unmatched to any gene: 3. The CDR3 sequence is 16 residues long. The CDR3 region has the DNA TGTGCCACCAGTGATTCCGGGACTAGCGGGAGGGGTGAGCAGTTCTTC. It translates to CATSDSGTSGRGEQFF.

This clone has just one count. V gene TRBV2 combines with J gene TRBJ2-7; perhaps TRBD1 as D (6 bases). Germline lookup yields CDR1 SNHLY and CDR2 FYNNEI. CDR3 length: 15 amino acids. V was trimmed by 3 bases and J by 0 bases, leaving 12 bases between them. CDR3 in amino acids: CASSDRTDSSYEQYF. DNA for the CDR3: TGTGCCAGCAGTGATAGGACGGACAGCTCCTACGAGCAGTACTTC.